Listed below are T cell receptor beta chains from one sample, sequenced in a study of Tregs in tolerant kidney transplant recipients. Sequencing was performed with immunoSEQ multiplex PCR; in TCRdb, only in-frame clones are kept and a portion is missing. This repertoire shows roughly 120,000 clones, roughly nine tenths found once; its top ten account for roughly 0.63%. Sequencing input: CD4+ T cells from blood. The source of these receptors is a human donor in good health. The CDR3 runs from the conserved cysteine through the conserved F or W. The D gene is left open where the match is weak. Size tells how often a clone was seen (once, few, many) or the class of an expanded clone, and some rows leave it out.

.,TRBV15,TRBD2,TRBJ2-1,CATSRQLTSGGANEQFF,TGTGCCACCAGCAGACAACTGACTAGCGGGGGTGCAAATGAGCAGTTCTTC
.,TRBV2,.,TRBJ2-5,CASSEEISGTPYF,TGTGCCAGCAGTGAGGAAATCTCCGGGACACCGTACTTC
.,TRBV27,TRBD1,TRBJ2-6,CASSVGQGVSGANVLTF,TGTGCCAGCAGTGTGGGACAGGGGGTTTCGGGGGCCAACGTCCTGACTTTC
.,TRBV6-4,.,TRBJ1-2,CASSDSGSGYTF,TGTGCCAGCAGTGACTCAGGGTCTGGCTACACCTTC
.,TRBV9,.,TRBJ2-5,CASSGEAEYQETQYF,TGTGCCAGCAGCGGCGAGGCTGAGTACCAAGAGACCCAGTACTTC
.,TRBV7-2,TRBD2,TRBJ2-5,CASSRGGGMETQYF,TGTGCCAGCAGTCGCGGCGGGGGGATGGAGACCCAGTACTTC
.,TRBV6-5,.,TRBJ1-2,CASSYSATNYGYTF,TGTGCCAGCAGTTACTCGGCAACAAACTATGGCTACACCTTC
.,TRBV2,.,TRBJ1-2,CASRDRSYSNYGYTF,TGTGCCAGCAGAGACAGATCATACTCTAACTATGGCTACACCTTC
.,TRBV5-5,TRBD2,TRBJ2-7,CASSQGSGRSYEQYF,TGTGCCAGCAGCCAAGGGAGCGGGAGATCCTACGAGCAGTACTTC
.,TRBV5-8,.,TRBJ1-6,CASRTRTGLGSPLHF,TGTGCCAGCCGTACCAGGACCGGACTAGGTTCACCCCTCCACTTT
.,TRBV6-1,TRBD1,TRBJ1-2,CASSDAQGAGGYGYTF,TGTGCCAGCAGTGACGCCCAGGGGGCGGGGGGCTATGGCTACACCTTC
.,TRBV4-1,TRBD1,TRBJ1-1,CASSQGDRGLTEAFF,TGCGCCAGCAGCCAAGGGGACAGGGGTTTGACTGAAGCTTTCTTT
.,TRBV6-5,.,TRBJ1-6,CASSPTGKSNSPLHF,TGTGCCAGCAGTCCTACGGGCAAATCCAATTCACCCCTCCACTTT
.,TRBV19,.,TRBJ2-5,CASRDNRETQYF,TGTGCCAGTAGGGACAACAGGGAGACCCAGTACTTC
.,TRBV19,TRBD1,TRBJ1-2,CASSIRTGVDGYTF,TGTGCCAGTAGTATCCGGACAGGGGTAGATGGCTACACCTTC
.,TRBV2,TRBD1,TRBJ1-2,CASSRTGNYGYTF,TGTGCCAGCAGTAGGACAGGAAACTATGGCTACACCTTC
few,TRBV5-1,.,TRBJ1-2,CASSAGDVPNYGYTF,TGCGCCAGCAGCGCGGGAGACGTGCCCAACTATGGCTACACCTTC
.,TRBV10-1,.,TRBJ2-7,CASSDPPQGLYEQYF,TGCGCCAGCAGTGACCCACCCCAGGGGCTCTACGAGCAGTACTTC
once,TRBV5-1,.,TRBJ2-2,CASSLTTSTGELFF,TGCGCCAGCAGCTTGACGACATCAACCGGGGAGCTGTTTTTT
.,TRBV12-2,.,TRBJ2-5,CASRLDKTRQETQYF,TGTGCAAGTCGCTTAGACAAGACCCGCCAAGAGACCCAGTACTTC
.,TRBV30,.,TRBJ2-7,CAWGRTYEQYF,TGTGCCTGGGGCAGGACCTACGAGCAGTACTTC
.,TRBV7-9,TRBD1,TRBJ2-4,CASSENRDRLSIQYF,TGTGCCAGCAGCGAAAACCGGGACAGACTATCCATTCAGTACTTC
few,TRBV7-3,TRBD1,TRBJ2-7,CASSLGQGTNEQYF,TGTGCCAGCAGCCTTGGACAGGGAACGAACGAGCAGTACTTC
.,TRBV7-3,.,TRBJ1-1,CASSLTWTANTEAFF,TGTGCCAGCAGCTTAACGTGGACAGCGAACACTGAAGCTTTCTTT
.,TRBV5-1,.,TRBJ1-1,CASSSGWVVGTEAFF,TGCGCCAGCAGCTCGGGATGGGTGGTGGGCACTGAAGCTTTCTTT
.,TRBV19,TRBD1,TRBJ2-7,CASSITAGQGYEQYF,TGTGCCAGTAGTATAACCGCGGGACAGGGCTACGAGCAGTACTTC
.,TRBV6-5,.,TRBJ2-7,CASRGALYEQYF,TGTGCCAGCAGGGGTGCCTTGTACGAGCAGTACTTC
.,TRBV4-2,TRBD2,TRBJ2-1,CASSQAGEVAGDQEQFF,TGTGCCAGCAGCCAAGCAGGGGAAGTAGCGGGAGATCAGGAGCAGTTCTTC
.,TRBV6-4,.,TRBJ2-7,CASSGRDTYEQYF,TGTGCCAGCAGCGGCAGGGATACCTACGAGCAGTACTTC
.,TRBV15,.,TRBJ1-4,CATSRHKRRKRDPINEKLFF,TGTGCCACCAGCAGACACAAAAGACGTAAACGGGACCCAATTAATGAAAAACTGTTTTTT
.,TRBV5-4,TRBD2,TRBJ2-1,CASSSRTSGSYNEQFF,TGTGCCAGCAGCAGCCGGACTAGCGGGTCCTACAATGAGCAGTTCTTC
.,TRBV7-8,.,TRBJ2-7,CASSLGEEVEQYF,TGTGCCAGCAGCTTGGGGGAGGAAGTCGAGCAGTACTTC
.,TRBV6-5,TRBD1,TRBJ2-7,CASSQNRGGSYEQYF,TGTGCCAGCAGCCAGAACAGGGGCGGCTCCTACGAGCAGTACTTC
.,TRBV5-1,.,TRBJ2-1,CASSLVAPSSYNEQFF,TGCGCCAGCAGCTTGGTAGCCCCCAGCTCCTACAATGAGCAGTTCTTC
.,TRBV30,.,TRBJ1-5,CAWSVTLNQPQHF,TGTGCCTGGAGTGTAACTCTCAATCAGCCCCAGCATTTT
.,TRBV7-6,.,TRBJ1-3,CASSTSGPPRNTIYF,TGTGCCAGCAGCACTTCGGGACCACCAAGAAACACCATATATTTT
.,TRBV1,.,TRBJ2-1,CTSSQDKAGGFKSSYNEQFF,TGCACCAGCAGCCAAGATAAGGCGGGAGGGTTTAAGAGCTCCTACAATGAGCAGTTCTTC
.,TRBV30,.,TRBJ2-3,CAWSVEVRTDTQYF,TGTGCCTGGAGTGTGGAGGTGAGGACAGATACGCAGTATTTT
once,TRBV6-6,.,TRBJ1-2,CASSYPQGNYGYTF,TGTGCCAGCAGTTACCCACAGGGAAACTATGGCTACACCTTC
.,TRBV2,TRBD1,TRBJ1-5,CASRGGDHSNQPQHF,TGTGCCAGCAGAGGGGGCGACCATAGCAATCAGCCCCAGCATTTT
.,TRBV5-1,TRBD1,TRBJ1-1,CASSLGGTGEAFF,TGCGCCAGCAGCTTGGGTGGGACAGGGGAAGCTTTCTTT
.,TRBV28,.,TRBJ2-3,CASREAGMTDTQYF,TGTGCCAGCAGGGAGGCGGGAATGACAGATACGCAGTATTTT
once,TRBV11-3,.,TRBJ2-7,CASSLDQEHEQYF,TGTGCCAGCAGCTTAGATCAAGAACACGAGCAGTACTTC
.,TRBV18,.,TRBJ1-3,CASSPGQTSGNTIYF,TGTGCCAGCTCACCCGGACAGACCTCTGGAAACACCATATATTTT
.,TRBV13,.,TRBJ1-6,CASSLGQSNNSPLHF,TGTGCCAGCAGCTTAGGGCAGTCTAATAATTCACCCCTCCACTTT
.,TRBV30,TRBD1,TRBJ1-2,CAWSVSQGARGYTF,TGTGCCTGGAGTGTAAGCCAGGGGGCGCGAGGCTACACCTTC
.,TRBV29-1,.,TRBJ1-5,CSVVVSSNQPQHF,TGCAGCGTTGTTGTCAGTAGCAATCAGCCCCAGCATTTT
.,TRBV5-1,TRBD1,TRBJ1-3,CASTEGQTGNTIYF,TGCGCCAGCACCGAGGGACAGACTGGAAACACCATATATTTT